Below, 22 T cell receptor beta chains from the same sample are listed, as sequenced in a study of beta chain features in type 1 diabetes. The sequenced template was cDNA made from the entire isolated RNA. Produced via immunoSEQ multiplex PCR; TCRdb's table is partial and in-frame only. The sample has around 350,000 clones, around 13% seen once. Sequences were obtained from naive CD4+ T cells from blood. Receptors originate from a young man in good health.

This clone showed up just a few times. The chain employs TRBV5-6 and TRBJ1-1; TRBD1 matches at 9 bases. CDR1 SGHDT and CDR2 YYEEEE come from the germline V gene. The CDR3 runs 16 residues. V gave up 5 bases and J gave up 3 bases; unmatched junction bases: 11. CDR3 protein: CASRTYRGLEDTEAFF. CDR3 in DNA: TGTGCCAGCAGAACATACAGGGGGCTGGAGGACACTGAAGCTTTCTTT.

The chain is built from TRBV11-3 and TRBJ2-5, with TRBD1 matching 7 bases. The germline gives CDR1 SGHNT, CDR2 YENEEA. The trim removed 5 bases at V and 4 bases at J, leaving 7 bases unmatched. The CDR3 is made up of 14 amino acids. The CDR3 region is CASSPRQGIETQYF. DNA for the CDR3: TGTGCCAGCAGCCCCCGACAGGGTATAGAGACCCAGTACTTC.

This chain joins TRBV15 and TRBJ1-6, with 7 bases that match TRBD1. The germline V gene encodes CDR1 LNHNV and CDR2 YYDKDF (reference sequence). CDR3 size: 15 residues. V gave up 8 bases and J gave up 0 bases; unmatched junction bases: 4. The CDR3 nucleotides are TGTGCCACCGGCGACAGGGTCTCCTATAATTCACCCCTCCACTTT. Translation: CATGDRVSYNSPLHF.

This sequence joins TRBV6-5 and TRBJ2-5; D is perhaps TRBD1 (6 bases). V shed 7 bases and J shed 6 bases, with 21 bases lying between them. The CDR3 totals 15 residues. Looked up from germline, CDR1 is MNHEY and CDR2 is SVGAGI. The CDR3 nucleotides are TGTGCCAGCAACCGCGGGCAGGGGCTCCGGAAGACCCAGTACTTC. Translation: CASNRGQGLRKTQYF.

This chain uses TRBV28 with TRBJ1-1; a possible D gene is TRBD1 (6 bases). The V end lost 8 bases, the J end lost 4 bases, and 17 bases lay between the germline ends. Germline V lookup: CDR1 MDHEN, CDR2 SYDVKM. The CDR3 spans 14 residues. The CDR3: CASGPGGQGTEAFF. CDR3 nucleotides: TGTGCCAGCGGGCCGGGGGGGCAGGGCACTGAAGCTTTCTTT.

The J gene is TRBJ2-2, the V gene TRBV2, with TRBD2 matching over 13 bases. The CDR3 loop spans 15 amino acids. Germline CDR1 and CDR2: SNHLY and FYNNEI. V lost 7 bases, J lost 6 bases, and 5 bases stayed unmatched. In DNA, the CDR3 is TGTGCCAGCACCGGACTAGCGGGGGTGTCCGGGGAGCTGTTTTTT. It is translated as CASTGLAGVSGELFF.

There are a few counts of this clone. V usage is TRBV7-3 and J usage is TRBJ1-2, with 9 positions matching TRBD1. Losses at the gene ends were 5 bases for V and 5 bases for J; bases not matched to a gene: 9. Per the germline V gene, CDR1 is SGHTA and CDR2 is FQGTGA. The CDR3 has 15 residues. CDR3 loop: CASSGPGQGAYGYTF. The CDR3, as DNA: TGTGCCAGCAGCGGCCCGGGACAGGGAGCGTATGGCTACACCTTC.

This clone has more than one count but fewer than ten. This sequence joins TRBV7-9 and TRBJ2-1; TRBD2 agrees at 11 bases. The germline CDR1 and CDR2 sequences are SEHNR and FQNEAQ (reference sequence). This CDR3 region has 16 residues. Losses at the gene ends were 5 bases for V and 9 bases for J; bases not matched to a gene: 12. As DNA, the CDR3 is TGTGCCAGCAGCGCAGCCCTAGCGGGAGGTCTAGGTGAGCAGTTCTTC. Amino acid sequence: CASSAALAGGLGEQFF.

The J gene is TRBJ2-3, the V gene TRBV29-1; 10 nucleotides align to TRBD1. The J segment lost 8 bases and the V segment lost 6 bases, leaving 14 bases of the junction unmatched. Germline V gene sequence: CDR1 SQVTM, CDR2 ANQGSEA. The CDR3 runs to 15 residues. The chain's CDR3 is CSVASGTGAPATQYF. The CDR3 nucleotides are TGCAGCGTAGCTTCCGGGACAGGGGCTCCCGCTACGCAGTATTTT.

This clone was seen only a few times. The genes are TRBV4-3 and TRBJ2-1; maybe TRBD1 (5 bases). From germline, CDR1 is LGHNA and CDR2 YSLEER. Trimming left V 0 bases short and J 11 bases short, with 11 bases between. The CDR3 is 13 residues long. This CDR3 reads CASSQDKGEKQFF. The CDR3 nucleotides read TGCGCCAGCAGCCAAGATAAAGGGGAAAAGCAGTTCTTC.

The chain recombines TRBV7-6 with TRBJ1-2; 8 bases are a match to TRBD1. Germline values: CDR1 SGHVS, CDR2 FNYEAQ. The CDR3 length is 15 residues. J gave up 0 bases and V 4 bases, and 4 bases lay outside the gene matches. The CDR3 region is CASSSGQAPNYGYTF. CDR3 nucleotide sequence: TGTGCCAGCAGCTCGGGACAGGCGCCTAACTATGGCTACACCTTC.

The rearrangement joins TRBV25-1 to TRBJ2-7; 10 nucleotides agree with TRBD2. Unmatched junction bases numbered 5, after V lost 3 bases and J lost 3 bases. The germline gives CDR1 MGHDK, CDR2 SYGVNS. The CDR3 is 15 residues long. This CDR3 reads CASSEDSGRFYEQYF. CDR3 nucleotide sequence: TGTGCCAGCAGTGAGGATAGCGGGAGGTTCTACGAGCAGTACTTC.

In DNA, the CDR3 is TGCGCCAGCAGCCAAGGAAGAGATGGCTACACCTTC. Translated, it gives CASSQGRDGYTF. This rearrangement joins TRBV4-3 to TRBJ1-2; D is undetermined. V was shortened by 1 base and J by 6 bases, with 6 bases between the two germline ends. This CDR3 has 12 residues. Germline lookup yields CDR1 LGHNA and CDR2 YSLEER.

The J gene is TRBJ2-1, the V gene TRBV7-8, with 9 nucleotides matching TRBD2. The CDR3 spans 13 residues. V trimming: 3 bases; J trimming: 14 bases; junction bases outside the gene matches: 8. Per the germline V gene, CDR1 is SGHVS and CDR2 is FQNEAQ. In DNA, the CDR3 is TGTGCCAGCAGCTTCGTAGCGGGGGTTAGAGAGTTCTTC. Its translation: CASSFVAGVREFF. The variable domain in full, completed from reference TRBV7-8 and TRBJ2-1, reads GAGVSQSPRYKVAKRGQDVALRCDPISGHVSLFWYQQALGQGPEFLTYFQNEAQLDKSGLPSDRFFAERPEGSVSTLKIQRTQQEDSAVYLCASSFVAGVREFFGPGTRLTVL.

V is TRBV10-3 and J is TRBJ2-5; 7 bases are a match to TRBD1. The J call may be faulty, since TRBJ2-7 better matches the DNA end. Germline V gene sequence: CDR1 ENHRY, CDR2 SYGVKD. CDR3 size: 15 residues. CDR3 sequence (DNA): TGTGCCATCATGCCATCCTCAGGGGGATATTACGAGCAGTACTTC. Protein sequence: CAIMPSSGGYYEQYF.

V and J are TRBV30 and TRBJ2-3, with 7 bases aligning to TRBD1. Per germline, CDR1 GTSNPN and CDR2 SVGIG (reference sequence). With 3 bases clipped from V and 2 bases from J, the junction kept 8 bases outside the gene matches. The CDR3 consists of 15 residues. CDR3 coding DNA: TGTGCCTGGAGCTATCGGACAGGACCCACAGATACGCAGTATTTT. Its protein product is CAWSYRTGPTDTQYF.

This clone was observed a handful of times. Here the CDR3 reads CASRPGHKFQETQYF. CDR3 coding DNA: TGTGCCAGTAGGCCGGGACACAAGTTCCAAGAGACCCAGTACTTC. This sequence joins TRBV19 and TRBJ2-5, with D perhaps matching TRBD1 (6 bases). V dropped 6 bases and J dropped 1 base, with 15 bases sitting between them. The CDR3 has 15 amino acids. The germline V gene encodes CDR1 LNHDA and CDR2 SQIVND (reference sequence).

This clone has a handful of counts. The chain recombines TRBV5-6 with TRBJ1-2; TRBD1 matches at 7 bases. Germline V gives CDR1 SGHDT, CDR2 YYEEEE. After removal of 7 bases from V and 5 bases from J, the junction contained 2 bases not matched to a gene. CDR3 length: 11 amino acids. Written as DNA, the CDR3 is TGTGCCAGCGCCAGGGGGTATGGCTACACCTTC. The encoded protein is CASARGYGYTF.

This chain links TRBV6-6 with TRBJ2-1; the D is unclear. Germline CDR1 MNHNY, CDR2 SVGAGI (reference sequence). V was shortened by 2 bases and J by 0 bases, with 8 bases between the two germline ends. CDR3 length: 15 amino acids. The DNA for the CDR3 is TGTGCCAGCAGTTACACGGGTAGCTCCTACAATGAGCAGTTCTTC. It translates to CASSYTGSSYNEQFF.

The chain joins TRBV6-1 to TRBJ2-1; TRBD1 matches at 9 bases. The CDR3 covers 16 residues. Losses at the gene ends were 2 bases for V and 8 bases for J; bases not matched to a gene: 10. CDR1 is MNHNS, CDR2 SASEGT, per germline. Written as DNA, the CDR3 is TGTGCCAGCAGTGAAACTTGGACAGGGGTTGGTGATGAGCAGTTCTTC. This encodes CASSETWTGVGDEQFF.

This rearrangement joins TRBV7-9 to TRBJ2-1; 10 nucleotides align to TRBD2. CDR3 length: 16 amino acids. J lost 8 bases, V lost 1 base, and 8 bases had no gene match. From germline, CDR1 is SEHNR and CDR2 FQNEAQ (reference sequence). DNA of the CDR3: TGTGCCAGCAGCTTAGAGGTAGCGGGAGGTGTGGATGAGCAGTTCTTC. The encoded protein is CASSLEVAGGVDEQFF.

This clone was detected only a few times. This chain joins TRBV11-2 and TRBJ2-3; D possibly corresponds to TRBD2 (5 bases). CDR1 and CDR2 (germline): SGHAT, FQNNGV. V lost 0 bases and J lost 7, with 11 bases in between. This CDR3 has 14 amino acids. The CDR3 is CASSLEIGVNTQYF. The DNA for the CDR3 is TGTGCCAGCAGCTTAGAAATCGGGGTGAATACGCAGTATTTT.